This T cell receptor beta chain was profiled in a study of blood T cell repertoires in COVID-19. Overall study: Acute and convalescent COVID-19 samples came from the United States, Italy and Spain. PBMCs, B-cell-depleted T cells, or T cells provided the cDNA or gDNA that made up the material.

In the original analysis: The authors estimated nucleated cell counts from reference gene primer amplification. Using immunoSEQ multiplex PCR, the repertoire was profiled, and TCRdb retains in-frame clones only, with some absent. D and trimming come from the DNA, and the V and J calls and clone size come from that table. This table has tens of thousands of clones, 75% to 85% appearing once. The source of this sequence is a woman aged 60-75 years with acute or convalescent COVID-19. Sequencing was done on a sample of peripheral blood.

The CDR3 spells CASKADNEQFF. The CDR3 DNA sequence: TGTGCCAGCAAGGCGGACAATGAGCAGTTCTTC. The chain combines TRBV2 with TRBJ2-1; D unresolved. Germline CDR1 is SNHLY and CDR2 is FYNNEI. V shed 7 bases and J shed 5 bases, with 6 bases lying between them. The CDR3 has 11 amino acids.